This TCR beta chain originates from a study of blood T cell repertoires in COVID-19. Only in-frame clones appear in the TCRdb table, and some are missing; sequencing was by immunoSEQ multiplex PCR. There are about 250,000 clones in the sample; around 88% occur only once, and 1.3% to 1.5% lies in the top ten. V was clipped by 10 bases and J by 3 bases, with 17 bases between them. The CDR3 runs to 14 residues. The germline V gene encodes CDR1 SGHTA and CDR2 FQGNSA. V usage is TRBV7-2 and J usage is TRBJ2-3; D may be TRBD2 (5 bases). The source of this sequence is a man older than 75 with acute or convalescent COVID-19. The specimen sequenced was peripheral blood. The CDR3 is CATQSGGRTDTQYF. The CDR3 DNA reads TGTGCCACCCAGAGCGGTGGAAGGACAGATACGCAGTATTTT.